This T cell receptor beta chain originates from a study of monozygotic twins with inflammatory bowel disease. One entry per CDR3 protein, without DNA, is what TCRdb gives after re-calling the 5' RACE reads. The table lists more than 350,000 distinct CDR3 sequences. From germline, CDR1 is SGHVS and CDR2 FQNEAQ. The CDR3 runs to 15 residues. The chain joins TRBV7-8 to TRBJ2-3. This clonotype originated in a human donor with ulcerative colitis or Crohn's disease, or a healthy co-twin of an affected twin (not recorded which). The specimen sequenced was blood. Here the CDR3 reads CASSLGLGVADTQYF. Full variable domain (remainder filled in from reference TRBV7-8 and TRBJ2-3): GAGVSQSPRYKVAKRGQDVALRCDPISGHVSLFWYQQALGQGPEFLTYFQNEAQLDKSGLPSDRFFAERPEGSVSTLKIQRTQQEDSAVYLCASSLGLGVADTQYFGPGTRLTVL.